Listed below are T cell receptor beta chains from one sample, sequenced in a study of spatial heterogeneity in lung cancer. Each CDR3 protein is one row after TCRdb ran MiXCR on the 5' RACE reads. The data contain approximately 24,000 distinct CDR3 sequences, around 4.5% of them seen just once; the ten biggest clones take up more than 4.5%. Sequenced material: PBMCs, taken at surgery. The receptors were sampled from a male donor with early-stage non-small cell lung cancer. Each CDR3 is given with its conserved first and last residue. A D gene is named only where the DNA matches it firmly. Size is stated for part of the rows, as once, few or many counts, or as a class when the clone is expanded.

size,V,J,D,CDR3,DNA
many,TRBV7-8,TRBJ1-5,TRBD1,CASSLGGQGVQPQHF,TGTGCCAGCAGCTTGGGAGGACAGGGAGTTCAGCCCCAGCATTTT
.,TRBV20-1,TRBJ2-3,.,CSARADTQYF,TGCAGTGCTAGGGCAGATACGCAGTATTTT
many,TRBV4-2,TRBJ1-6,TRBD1,CASSQDYGGQANSPLHF,TGTGCCAGCAGCCAAGATTACGGGGGACAGGCAAATTCACCCCTCCACTTT
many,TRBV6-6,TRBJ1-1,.,CASSYSEPGAEAFF,TGTGCCAGCAGTTACTCTGAGCCGGGAGCGGAAGCTTTCTTT
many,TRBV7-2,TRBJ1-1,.,CASSPHAGGAGTEAFF,TGTGCCAGCAGCCCCCACGCGGGGGGGGCGGGCACTGAAGCTTTCTTT
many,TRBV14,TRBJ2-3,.,CASSQELRDTQYF,TGTGCCAGCAGCCAAGAATTACGAGATACGCAGTATTTT
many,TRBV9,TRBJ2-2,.,CASSKGVGAAGELFF,TGTGCCAGCAGCAAAGGGGTAGGGGCCGCCGGGGAGCTGTTTTTT
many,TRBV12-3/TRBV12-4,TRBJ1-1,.,CASSAQMNTEAFF,TGTGCCAGCAGTGCCCAAATGAACACTGAAGCTTTCTTT
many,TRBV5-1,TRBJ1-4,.,CASSSGRQTNNEKLFF,TGCGCCAGCAGCTCTGGACGGCAAACGAATAACGAAAAACTGTTTTTT
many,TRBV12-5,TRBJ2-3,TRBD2,CASGLVRDSGTTDTQYF,TGTGCTAGTGGTTTGGTAAGAGATAGCGGGACCACAGATACGCAGTATTTT
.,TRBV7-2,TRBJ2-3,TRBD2,CASSKLAGEGTDTQYF,TGTGCCAGCAGCAAACTAGCGGGAGAAGGTACAGATACGCAGTATTTT
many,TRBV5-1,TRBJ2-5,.,CASSSRGSQETQYF,TGCGCCAGCAGTTCCCGGGGTTCCCAAGAGACCCAGTACTTC
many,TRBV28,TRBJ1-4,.,CASSSSGGGLREKLFF,TGTGCCAGCTCATCCTCCGGCGGGGGGCTGAGGGAAAAACTGTTTTTT
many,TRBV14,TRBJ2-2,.,CASSLLLASGELFF,TGTGCCAGCAGCCTCTTGTTGGCGAGCGGGGAGCTGTTTTTT
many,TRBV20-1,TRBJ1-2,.,CSAYSFQGRVYGYTF,TGCAGTGCCTACTCCTTCCAGGGGAGGGTCTATGGCTACACCTTC
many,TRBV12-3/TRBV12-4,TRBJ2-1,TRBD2,CASSFSGGNNEQFF,TGTGCCAGCAGTTTCAGCGGGGGAAACAATGAGCAGTTCTTC
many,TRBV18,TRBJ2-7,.,CASSEGPYEQYF,TGTGCCAGCTCAGAAGGTCCCTACGAGCAGTACTTC
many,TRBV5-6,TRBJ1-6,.,CASSLVMRANSPLHF,TGTGCCAGCAGCTTGGTAATGAGAGCGAATTCACCCCTCCACTTT
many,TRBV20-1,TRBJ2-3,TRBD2,CSAVLAASTDTQYF,TGCAGTGCTGTACTAGCGGCTAGCACAGATACGCAGTATTTT
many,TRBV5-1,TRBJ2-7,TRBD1,CASSFGTGNYEQYF,TGCGCCAGCAGCTTTGGGACAGGGAACTACGAGCAGTACTTC
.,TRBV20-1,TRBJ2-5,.,CSARPGGTGRETQYF,TGCAGTGCCCGTCCGGGGGGGACAGGGCGGGAGACCCAGTACTTC
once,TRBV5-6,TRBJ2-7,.,CASSLVGTRESYEQYF,TGTGCCAGCAGCTTGGTGGGGACCAGAGAGTCCTACGAGCAGTACTTC
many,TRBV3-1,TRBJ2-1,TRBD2,CASSPLAGGYNEQFF,TGTGCCAGCAGCCCCCTAGCGGGGGGTTACAATGAGCAGTTCTTC
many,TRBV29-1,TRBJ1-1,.,CSVGQPFTEAFF,TGCAGCGTTGGCCAGCCTTTCACTGAAGCTTTCTTT
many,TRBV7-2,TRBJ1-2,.,CASSLGSGSYGYTF,TGTGCCAGCAGCTTAGGGAGTGGGAGCTATGGCTACACCTTC
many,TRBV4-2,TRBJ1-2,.,CASSHDERAHYGYTF,TGTGCCAGCAGCCACGATGAGAGGGCCCACTATGGCTACACCTTC
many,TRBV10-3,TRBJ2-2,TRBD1,CAISESGQGAANTGELFF,TGTGCCATCAGTGAGTCGGGACAGGGGGCCGCGAACACCGGGGAGCTGTTTTTT
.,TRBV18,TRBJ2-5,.,CASSPPARVETQYF,TGTGCCAGCTCACCACCGGCGCGAGTGGAGACCCAGTACTTC
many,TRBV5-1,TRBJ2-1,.,CASSLIYSSYNEQFF,TGCGCCAGCAGCTTGATCTATAGCTCCTACAATGAGCAGTTCTTC
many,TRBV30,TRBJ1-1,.,CAWRNSLLEAFF,TGTGCCTGGAGGAACAGCCTTCTAGAAGCTTTCTTT
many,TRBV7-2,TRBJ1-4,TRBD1,CASSSRGPHTNEKLFF,TGTGCCAGCAGCTCCAGGGGGCCTCATACTAATGAAAAACTGTTTTTT
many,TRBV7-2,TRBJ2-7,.,CASSLGAGEYYEQYF,TGTGCCAGCAGCTTAGGGGCCGGGGAATACTACGAGCAGTACTTC
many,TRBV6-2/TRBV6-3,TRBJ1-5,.,CASRQAHQPQHF,TGTGCCAGCCGACAGGCTCATCAGCCCCAGCATTTT
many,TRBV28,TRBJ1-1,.,CASRRDLNTEAFF,TGTGCCAGCAGACGGGACCTGAACACTGAAGCTTTCTTT
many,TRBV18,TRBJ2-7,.,CASSPPAGSSYEQYF,TGTGCCAGCTCACCACCGGCAGGGAGCTCCTACGAGCAGTACTTC
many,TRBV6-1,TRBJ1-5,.,CASRDHLQRSNQPQHF,TGTGCCAGCAGAGACCACCTTCAGAGGTCCAATCAGCCCCAGCATTTT
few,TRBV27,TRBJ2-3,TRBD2,CASSLVGLAGGGDTQYF,TGTGCCAGCAGTTTAGTGGGACTAGCGGGAGGAGGGGATACGCAGTATTTT
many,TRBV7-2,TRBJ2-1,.,CASSTGSYNEQFF,TGTGCCAGCAGCACCGGCTCCTACAATGAGCAGTTCTTC
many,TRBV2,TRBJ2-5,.,CASRRGVETQYF,TGTGCCAGCAGGAGGGGTGTGGAGACCCAGTACTTC
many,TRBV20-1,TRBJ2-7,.,CSARDFSRGSYEQYF,TGCAGTGCTAGAGATTTCTCTCGGGGCAGCTACGAGCAGTACTTC
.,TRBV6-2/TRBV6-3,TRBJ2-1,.,CASSSNGNNEQFF,TGTGCCAGCTCCTCCAACGGAAACAATGAGCAGTTCTTC
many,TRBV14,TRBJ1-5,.,CASSQGYSQPQHF,TGTGCCAGCAGCCAAGGATACAGCCAGCCCCAGCATTTT
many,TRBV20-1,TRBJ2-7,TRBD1,CSAREGTGSYEQYF,TGCAGTGCTAGAGAGGGGACAGGGAGTTACGAGCAGTACTTC
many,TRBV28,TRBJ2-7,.,CASSLATYEQYF,TGTGCCAGCAGCTTGGCAACCTACGAGCAGTACTTC
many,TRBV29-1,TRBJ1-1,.,CSVLSEGGTEAFF,TGCAGCGTTCTGAGCGAAGGAGGTACTGAAGCTTTCTTT
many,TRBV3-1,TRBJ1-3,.,CASSQEASGNTIYF,TGTGCCAGCAGCCAAGAGGCGTCTGGAAACACCATATATTTT
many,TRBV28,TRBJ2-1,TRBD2,CASSSRLAGMNEQFF,TGTGCCAGCAGTTCTAGGCTAGCGGGAATGAATGAGCAGTTCTTC
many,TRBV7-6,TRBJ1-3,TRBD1,CASSLGDRLFGNTIYF,TGTGCCAGCAGCTTAGGGGACAGGCTTTTCGGAAACACCATATATTTT